Sequencing of this T cell receptor beta chain was carried out in a study of shared clonotypes between healthy human individuals. Generated by immunoSEQ multiplex PCR, the TCRdb table keeps only in-frame clones and is missing some. This table holds about 180,000 clones, around 93% found once. The ends were cut back, 2 bases at V and 0 bases at J, with 8 bases in the middle. This CDR3 is 15 amino acids long. Germline V gene data show CDR1 as MNHNY and CDR2 as SVGAGI (reference sequence). The receptor's source is a woman in her thirties in good health. The genes are TRBV6-6 and TRBJ1-5; D is ambiguous. Specimen: naive CD4+ T cells sorted from blood. Subset specified: CD45RA+ positively selected. The DNA of the CDR3 is TGTGCCAGCAGTTACCAGACGGTTAGCAATCAGCCCCAGCATTTT. Its protein product is CASSYQTVSNQPQHF.